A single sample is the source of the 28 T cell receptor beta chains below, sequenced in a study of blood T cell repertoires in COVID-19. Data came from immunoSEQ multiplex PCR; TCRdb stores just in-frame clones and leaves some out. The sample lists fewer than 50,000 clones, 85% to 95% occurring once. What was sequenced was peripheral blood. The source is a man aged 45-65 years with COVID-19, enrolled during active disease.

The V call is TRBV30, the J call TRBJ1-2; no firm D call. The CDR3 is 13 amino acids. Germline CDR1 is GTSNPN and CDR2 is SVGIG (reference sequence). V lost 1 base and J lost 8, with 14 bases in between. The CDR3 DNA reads TGTGCCTGGAGTGAAGGAGTGATTAGGGGCTACACCTTC. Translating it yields CAWSEGVIRGYTF.

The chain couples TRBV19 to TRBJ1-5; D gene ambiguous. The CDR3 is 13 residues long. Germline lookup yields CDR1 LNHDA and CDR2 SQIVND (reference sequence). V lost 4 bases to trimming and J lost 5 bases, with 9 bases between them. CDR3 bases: TGTGCCAGTAGTAGAGGGAATCATCAGCCCCAGCATTTT. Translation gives CASSRGNHQPQHF.

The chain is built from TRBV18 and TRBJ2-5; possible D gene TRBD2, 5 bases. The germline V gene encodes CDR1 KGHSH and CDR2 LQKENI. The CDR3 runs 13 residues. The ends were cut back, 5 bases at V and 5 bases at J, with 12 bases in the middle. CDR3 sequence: CASSAGSRETQYF. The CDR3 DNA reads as TGTGCCAGCTCAGCTGGGAGTCGGGAGACCCAGTACTTC.

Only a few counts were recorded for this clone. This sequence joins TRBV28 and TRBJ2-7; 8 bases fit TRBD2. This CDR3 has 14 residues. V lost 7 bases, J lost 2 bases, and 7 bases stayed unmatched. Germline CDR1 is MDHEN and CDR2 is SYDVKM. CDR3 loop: CASNLSGTTYEQYF. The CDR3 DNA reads TGTGCCAGCAACCTTAGCGGGACAACCTACGAGCAGTACTTC.

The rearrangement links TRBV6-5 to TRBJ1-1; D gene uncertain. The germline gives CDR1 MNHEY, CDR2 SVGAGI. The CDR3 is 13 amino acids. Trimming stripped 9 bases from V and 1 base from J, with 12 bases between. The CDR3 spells CASQALKNTEAFF. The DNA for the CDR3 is TGTGCCAGTCAGGCATTGAAGAACACTGAAGCTTTCTTT.

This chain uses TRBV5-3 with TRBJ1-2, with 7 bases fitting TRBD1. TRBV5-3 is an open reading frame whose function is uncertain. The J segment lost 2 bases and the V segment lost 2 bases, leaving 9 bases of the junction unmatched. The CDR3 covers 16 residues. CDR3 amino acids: CARSLNVRGANYGYTF. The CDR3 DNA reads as TGTGCCAGAAGCTTAAACGTCAGGGGGGCCAACTATGGCTACACCTTC.

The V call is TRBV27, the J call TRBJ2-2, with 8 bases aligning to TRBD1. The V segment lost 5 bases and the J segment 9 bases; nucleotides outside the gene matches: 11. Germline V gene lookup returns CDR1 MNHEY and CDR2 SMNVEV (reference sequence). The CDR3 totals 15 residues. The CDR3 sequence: CASSLGTGRTRELFF. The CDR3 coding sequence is TGTGCCAGCAGTCTCGGGACAGGAAGAACTCGGGAGCTGTTTTTT.

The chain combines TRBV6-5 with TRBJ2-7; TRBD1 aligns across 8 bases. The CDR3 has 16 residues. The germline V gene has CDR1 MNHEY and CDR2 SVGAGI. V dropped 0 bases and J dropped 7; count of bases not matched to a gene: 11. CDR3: CASSYSLRDRSGEQYF. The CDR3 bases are TGTGCCAGCAGTTACTCGCTCCGGGACAGGTCGGGGGAGCAGTACTTC.

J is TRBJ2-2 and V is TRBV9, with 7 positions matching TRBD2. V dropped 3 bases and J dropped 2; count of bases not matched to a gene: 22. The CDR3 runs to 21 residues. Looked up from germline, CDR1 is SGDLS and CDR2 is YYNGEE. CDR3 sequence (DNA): TGTGCCAGCAGCGCAACCGGGACCTACGGGGGAGGGCTCCGTAACACCGGGGAGCTGTTTTTT. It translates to CASSATGTYGGGLRNTGELFF.

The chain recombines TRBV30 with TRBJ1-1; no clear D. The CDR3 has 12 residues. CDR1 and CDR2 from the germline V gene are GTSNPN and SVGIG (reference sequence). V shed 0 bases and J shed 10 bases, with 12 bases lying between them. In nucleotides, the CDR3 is TGTGCCTGGAGTGTTGAGGGTCCTGGAGCTTTCTTT. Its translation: CAWSVEGPGAFF.

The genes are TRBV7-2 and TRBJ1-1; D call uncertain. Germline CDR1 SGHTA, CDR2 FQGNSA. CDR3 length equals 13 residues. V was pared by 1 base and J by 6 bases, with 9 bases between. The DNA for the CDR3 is TGTGCCAGCAGCTTAGTAGAGTCGGCTGAAGCTTTCTTT. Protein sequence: CASSLVESAEAFF.

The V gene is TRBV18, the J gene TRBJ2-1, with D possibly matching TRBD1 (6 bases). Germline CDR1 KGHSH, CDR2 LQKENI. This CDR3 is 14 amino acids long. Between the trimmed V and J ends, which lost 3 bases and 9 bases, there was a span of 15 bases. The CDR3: CASSPQSGEFEQFF. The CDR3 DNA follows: TGTGCCAGCTCACCCCAATCAGGGGAGTTTGAGCAGTTCTTC.

The CDR3 is CASKLAGVVEETQYF. The CDR3 bases are TGTGCCAGCAAGCTAGCGGGAGTGGTGGAAGAGACCCAGTACTTC. This chain connects TRBV6-5 to TRBJ2-5, with 10 bases lining up with TRBD2. J gave up 3 bases and V 7 bases, and 8 bases lay outside the gene matches. Germline lookup yields CDR1 MNHEY and CDR2 SVGAGI. CDR3 length equals 15 residues.

CDR3 protein: CASSPTAYYGYTF. DNA of the CDR3: TGTGCCAGCAGTCCGACAGCCTACTATGGCTACACCTTC. This chain joins TRBV6-5 and TRBJ1-2, with TRBD1 as a possible D gene (5 bases). Germline V lookup: CDR1 MNHEY, CDR2 SVGAGI. V was clipped by 5 bases and J by 3 bases, with 10 bases between them. The CDR3 totals 13 residues.

CDR3 sequence: CASRTGQGAGNTIYF. In nucleotides, the CDR3 is TGCGCCAGCAGGACCGGACAGGGGGCTGGAAACACCATATATTTT. The rearrangement links TRBV5-1 to TRBJ1-3; 10 positions match TRBD1. The CDR3 contains 15 residues. Losses at the gene ends were 5 bases for V and 2 bases for J; bases not matched to a gene: 4. Germline CDR1 is SGHRS and CDR2 is YFSETQ. Using reference TRBV5-1 and TRBJ1-3 for the parts outside the CDR3, the full variable domain is KAGVTQTPRYLIKTRGQQVTLSCSPISGHRSVSWYQQTPGQGLQFLFEYFSETQRNKGNFPGRFSGRQFSNSRSEMNVSTLELGDSALYLCASRTGQGAGNTIYFGEGSWLTVV.

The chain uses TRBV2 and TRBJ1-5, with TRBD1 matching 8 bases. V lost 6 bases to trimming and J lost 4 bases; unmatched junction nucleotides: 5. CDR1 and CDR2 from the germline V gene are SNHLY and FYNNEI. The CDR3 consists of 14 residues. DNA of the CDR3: TGTGCCAGCAGGGGGCAGGGGGCAAATCAGCCCCAGCATTTT. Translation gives CASRGQGANQPQHF.

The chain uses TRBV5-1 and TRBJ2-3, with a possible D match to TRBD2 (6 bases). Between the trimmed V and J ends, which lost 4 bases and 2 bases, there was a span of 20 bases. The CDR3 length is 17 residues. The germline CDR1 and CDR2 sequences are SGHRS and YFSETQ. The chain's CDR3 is CASSRDMVAANTDTQYF. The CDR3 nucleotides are TGCGCCAGCAGCAGGGATATGGTAGCGGCTAACACAGATACGCAGTATTTT. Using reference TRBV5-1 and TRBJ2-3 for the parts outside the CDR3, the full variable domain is KAGVTQTPRYLIKTRGQQVTLSCSPISGHRSVSWYQQTPGQGLQFLFEYFSETQRNKGNFPGRFSGRQFSNSRSEMNVSTLELGDSALYLCASSRDMVAANTDTQYFGPGTRLTVL.

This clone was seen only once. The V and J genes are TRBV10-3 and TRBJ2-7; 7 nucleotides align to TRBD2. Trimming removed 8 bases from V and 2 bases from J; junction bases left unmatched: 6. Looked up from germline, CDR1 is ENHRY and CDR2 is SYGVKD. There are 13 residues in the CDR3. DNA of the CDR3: TGTGCCATCGGCGGGACTACAGCCTACGAGCAGTACTTC. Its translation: CAIGGTTAYEQYF.

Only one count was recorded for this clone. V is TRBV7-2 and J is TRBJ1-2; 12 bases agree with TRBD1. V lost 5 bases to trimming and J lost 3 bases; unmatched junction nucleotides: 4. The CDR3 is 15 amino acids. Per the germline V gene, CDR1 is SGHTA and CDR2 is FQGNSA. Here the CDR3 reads CASSPGQGADYGYTF. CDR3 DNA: TGTGCCAGCAGCCCGGGACAGGGGGCGGACTATGGCTACACCTTC.

CDR3 sequence (DNA): TGTGTCAGAAGACCGGTAGCGGGAGAATCTTACAATGAGCAGTTCTTC. It encodes CVRRPVAGESYNEQFF. The chain employs TRBV7-5 and TRBJ2-1; the table's D call, TRBD2, was not checked against the DNA. TRBV7-5 corresponds to a pseudogene. The CDR3 is 16 residues long.

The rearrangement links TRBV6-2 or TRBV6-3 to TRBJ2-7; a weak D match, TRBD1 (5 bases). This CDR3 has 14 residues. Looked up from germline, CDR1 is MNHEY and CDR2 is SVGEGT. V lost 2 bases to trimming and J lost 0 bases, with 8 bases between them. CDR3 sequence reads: CASSYGDSSYEQYF. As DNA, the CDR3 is TGTGCCAGCAGTTACGGTGACAGCTCCTACGAGCAGTACTTC.

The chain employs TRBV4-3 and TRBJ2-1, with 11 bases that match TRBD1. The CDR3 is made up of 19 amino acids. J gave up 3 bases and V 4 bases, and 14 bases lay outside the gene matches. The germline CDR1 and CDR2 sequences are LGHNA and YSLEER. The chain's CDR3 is CASSPRDRGLSGHYNEQFF. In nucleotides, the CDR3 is TGCGCCAGCAGCCCTCGGGACAGGGGGTTGAGCGGGCACTACAATGAGCAGTTCTTC.

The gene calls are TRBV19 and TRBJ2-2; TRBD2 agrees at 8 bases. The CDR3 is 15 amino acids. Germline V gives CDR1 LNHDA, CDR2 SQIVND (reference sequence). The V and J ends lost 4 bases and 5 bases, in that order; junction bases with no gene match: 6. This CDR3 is CASSNAGGWTGELFF. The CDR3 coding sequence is TGTGCCAGTAGTAACGCGGGAGGTTGGACCGGGGAGCTGTTTTTT.

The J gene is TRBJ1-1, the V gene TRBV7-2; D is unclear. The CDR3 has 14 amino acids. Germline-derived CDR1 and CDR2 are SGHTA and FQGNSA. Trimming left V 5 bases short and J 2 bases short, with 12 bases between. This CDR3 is CASSLSPGNTEAFF. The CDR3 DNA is TGTGCCAGCAGCCTTTCCCCCGGTAACACTGAAGCTTTCTTT.

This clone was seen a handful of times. Here the CDR3 reads CASSVGTSGRLETQYF. CDR3 nucleotide sequence: TGTGCCAGCAGCGTAGGGACTAGCGGGAGGCTAGAGACCCAGTACTTC. V and J are TRBV11-1 and TRBJ2-5; 15 bases fit TRBD2. Germline lookup yields CDR1 SGHAT and CDR2 FQDESV (reference sequence). The CDR3 is 16 amino acids. Unmatched junction bases numbered 5, after V lost 5 bases and J lost 4 bases.

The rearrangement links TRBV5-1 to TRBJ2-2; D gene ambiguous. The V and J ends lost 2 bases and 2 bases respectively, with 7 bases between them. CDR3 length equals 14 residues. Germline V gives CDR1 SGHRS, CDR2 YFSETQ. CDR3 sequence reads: CASSFGSNTGELFF. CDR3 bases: TGCGCCAGCAGCTTTGGCTCCAACACCGGGGAGCTGTTTTTT.

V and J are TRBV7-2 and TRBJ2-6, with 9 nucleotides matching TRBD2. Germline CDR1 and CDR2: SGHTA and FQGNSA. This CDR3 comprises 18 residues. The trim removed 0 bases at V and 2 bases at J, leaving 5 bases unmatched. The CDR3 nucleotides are TGTGCCAGCAGCTTAGCCGGACTAGCGATGGCTGGGGCCAACGTCCTGACTTTC. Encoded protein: CASSLAGLAMAGANVLTF.

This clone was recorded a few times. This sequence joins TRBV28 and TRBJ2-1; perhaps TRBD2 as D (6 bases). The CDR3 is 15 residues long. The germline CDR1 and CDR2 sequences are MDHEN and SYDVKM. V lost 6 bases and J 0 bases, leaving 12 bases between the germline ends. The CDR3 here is CASRAGSSSYNEQFF. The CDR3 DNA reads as TGTGCCAGCAGAGCGGGTAGTAGCTCCTACAATGAGCAGTTCTTC.